Listed below are T cell receptor beta chains from one sample, sequenced in a study of blood T cell repertoires in COVID-19. Repertoires were generated with immunoSEQ multiplex PCR, while TCRdb's copy carries only in-frame clones and drops some. The sample contains just under 50,000 clones, approximately 80% of which appear only once. Sequencing was done on a sample of peripheral blood. Receptors were obtained from a human donor in a cohort sampled during active COVID-19. CDR3s include the opening cysteine and the closing phenylalanine or tryptophan.

TRBJ2-5 | 13 | TRBV30 | CAWSLRARETQYF
TRBJ1-5 | 15 | TRBV19 | CASSSQSGGNQPQHF
TRBJ2-2 | 16 | TRBV10-3 | CAISEYRGALTGELFF
TRBJ1-6 | 15 | TRBV5-4 | CASSHQTARNSPLHF
TRBJ2-5 | 15 | TRBV5-6 | CASSREGLPEETQYF
TRBJ1-1 | 13 | TRBV10-3 | CAISEAGNTEAFF
TRBJ1-1 | 13 | TRBV6-4 | CASSHRENTEAFF
TRBJ1-1 | 13 | TRBV11-1 | CATTDQVNTEAFF
TRBJ2-4 | 14 | TRBV4-2 | CASSQGAAGGLKYF
TRBJ2-2 | 18 | TRBV19 | CASSPRVATGGGTGELFF
TRBJ1-5 | 15 | TRBV5-1 | CASSLGDRVGQPQHF
TRBJ1-3 | 15 | TRBV7-6 | CASSATTGAGNTIYF
TRBJ2-7 | 14 | TRBV7-2 | CASSSASGSYEQYF
TRBJ2-7 | 14 | TRBV6-2/TRBV6-3 | CASSPGGFYYEQYF
TRBJ2-1 | 14 | TRBV28 | CASSLDRVANEQFF
TRBJ2-3 | 15 | TRBV24-1 | CATSRTGAQKDTQYF
TRBJ1-2 | 13 | TRBV18 | CASSPREEEGYTF
TRBJ1-6 | 13 | TRBV15 | CATSRDSNSPLHF
TRBJ2-2 | 15 | TRBV18 | CASSPGQGNTGELFF
TRBJ2-1 | 15 | TRBV2 | CASENTGVPLNEQFF
TRBJ2-5 | 13 | TRBV7-2 | CASSFTQKETQYF
TRBJ1-6 | 16 | TRBV7-2 | CASSLWARGNGSPLHF
TRBJ2-5 | 15 | TRBV5-1 | CASSQTGGGRETQYF
TRBJ2-2 | 14 | TRBV5-1 | CASSETFSTGELFF
TRBJ2-1 | 14 | TRBV9 | CASSVAYEGGEQFF
TRBJ2-1 | 13 | TRBV12-3/TRBV12-4 | CASSLGHYNEQFF
TRBJ2-7 | 13 | TRBV6-5 | CASSYSRVHEQYF
TRBJ2-5 | 15 | TRBV6-5 | CASSYSGTGSETQYF
TRBJ2-1 | 15 | TRBV6-2/TRBV6-3 | CASSPLAGAYNEQFF